Below are 18 T cell receptor beta chains sequenced from a single sample in a study of Ad26.COV2.S vaccination and SARS-CoV-2 variants. Sequenced by immunoSEQ multiplex PCR; TCRdb stores in-frame clones only, minus some. The sample consists of about 350,000 clones, just over 90% of them appearing once. Sequencing used peripheral blood, obtained after recovery from COVID-19. All receptors derive from a human donor who had recovered from COVID-19.

This clone was detected once. This rearrangement joins TRBV19 to TRBJ1-2, with a weak D call TRBD1 (5 bases). V was clipped by 7 bases and J by 4 bases, with 13 bases between them. This CDR3 is built from 13 residues. The V gene's germline CDR1 is LNHDA and CDR2 SQIVND (reference sequence). The CDR3 spells CASTLTESYGYTF. The CDR3 bases are TGTGCCAGTACCTTGACAGAAAGCTATGGCTACACCTTC.

This CDR3 is CASSFGLGAKNIQYF. DNA for the CDR3: TGTGCCAGCAGTTTTGGACTGGGAGCCAAAAACATTCAGTACTTC. V is TRBV3-1 (or the pseudogene TRBV3-2) and J is TRBJ2-4; possible D gene TRBD2, 5 bases. The length of the CDR3 is 15 residues. V was pared by 6 bases and J by 0 bases, with 12 bases between. Germline V gene data show CDR1 as LGHDT and CDR2 as YNNKEL (reference sequence).

V usage is TRBV14 and J usage is TRBJ1-3; D ambiguous. This CDR3 is 14 amino acids long. The V gene's germline CDR1 is SGHDN and CDR2 FVKESK. Trimming took off 4 bases at V and 0 bases at J, with 7 bases between the two ends. The CDR3 loop is CASSPRSSGNTIYF. The CDR3 nucleotides read TGTGCCAGCAGCCCTAGGAGCTCTGGAAACACCATATATTTT.

The count of this clone is one. The V gene is TRBV19, the J gene TRBJ2-3, with unresolved D. Germline CDR1 is LNHDA and CDR2 is SQIVND (reference sequence). V dropped 4 bases and J dropped 4 bases, with 12 bases sitting between them. This CDR3 comprises 14 residues. CDR3: CASSTPNGADTQYF. For the CDR3, the DNA is TGTGCCAGTAGTACCCCGAATGGCGCAGATACGCAGTATTTT.

A remark on this clone: Other DNA sequences in this specimen translate into the identical CDR3. The rearrangement links TRBV20-1 to TRBJ1-2; D unclear. Germline V CDR1 and CDR2: DFQATT, SNEGSKA (reference sequence). V lost 6 bases to trimming and J lost 8 bases, with 13 bases between them. The CDR3 covers 11 residues. Written as DNA, the CDR3 is TGCAGTGCGCGCGGAGGGTTCGGCTACACCTTC. Translated: CSARGGFGYTF.

This chain uses TRBV21-1 with TRBJ1-1. TRBV21-1 is a listed pseudogene. The CDR3 covers 16 residues. The CDR3 sequence is CASSGPDKRMNTEAFF. The CDR3 nucleotides read TGTGCCAGCAGCGGGCCAGACAAGCGGATGAACACTGAAGCTTTCTTT.

The chain links TRBV9 to TRBJ1-6; D might be TRBD1 (6 bases). Trimming took off 3 bases at V and 11 bases at J, with 21 bases between the two ends. The CDR3 spans 16 residues. The germline gives CDR1 SGDLS, CDR2 YYNGEE. CDR3 nucleotide sequence: TGTGCCAGCAGCGGAGCTGGCAGGGGAGCACTGGCACCCCTCCACTTT. Its protein product is CASSGAGRGALAPLHF.

The rearrangement uses TRBV6-5 and TRBJ2-6; no clear D gene. Trimming removed 2 bases from V and 0 bases from J, with 8 bases in between. The CDR3 extends over 16 amino acids. Germline V gives CDR1 MNHEY, CDR2 SVGAGI. In DNA, the CDR3 is TGTGCCAGCAGTTACCTTCCGGGCTCTGGGGCCAACGTCCTGACTTTC. Protein: CASSYLPGSGANVLTF.

There are a few counts of this clone. V gene TRBV10-2 combines with J gene TRBJ2-2; maybe TRBD2 (5 bases). Trimming took 0 bases from V and 0 from J, leaving 11 bases between them. This CDR3 is built from 17 residues. Per germline, CDR1 WSHSY and CDR2 SAAADI. CDR3 in amino acids: CASSESVGEPNTGELFF. The DNA for the CDR3 is TGCGCCAGCAGTGAGTCTGTCGGGGAACCGAACACCGGGGAGCTGTTTTTT.

The rearrangement joins TRBV7-9 to TRBJ2-7; D possibly corresponds to TRBD2 (6 bases). Germline CDR1 reads SEHNR; CDR2 reads FQNEAQ (reference sequence). V lost 5 bases and J lost 6, with 20 bases in between. The CDR3 totals 15 residues. The CDR3 is CASSLRGGKDGEQYF. DNA of the CDR3: TGTGCCAGCAGCCTCCGTGGAGGGAAGGACGGCGAGCAGTACTTC.

A word on this clone: Other DNA sequences from this sample encode an identical CDR3 as well. This chain connects TRBV12-5 to TRBJ1-1, with D uncertain. The CDR3 has 13 residues. Germline V gene lookup returns CDR1 LGHNT and CDR2 FRNRAP. V was trimmed by 2 bases and J by 0 bases, leaving 4 bases between them. The CDR3 here is CASGLNVNTEAFF. The CDR3 coding sequence is TGTGCTAGTGGTTTGAACGTGAACACTGAAGCTTTCTTT.

The gene calls are TRBV10-3 and TRBJ2-2, with D possibly TRBD2 on 6 matching bases. Germline CDR1 ENHRY, CDR2 SYGVKD. The CDR3 covers 14 residues. V gave up 5 bases and J gave up 5 bases, with 12 bases separating them. CDR3 sequence (DNA): TGTGCCATCAGTCGCGGCGGGGAGACCGGGGAGCTGTTTTTT. Protein: CAISRGGETGELFF.

The chain couples TRBV29-1 to TRBJ1-2; 8 bases map to TRBD1. The germline gives CDR1 SQVTM, CDR2 ANQGSEA. Trimming cost V 7 bases and J 6 bases; bases outside gene matches: 4. This CDR3 has 11 residues. The CDR3 loop is CSARQGNGYTF. The DNA for the CDR3 is TGCAGCGCGCGACAGGGGAATGGCTACACCTTC.

This clone came up once. Other DNA sequences from this sample encode an identical CDR3 as well. The chain joins TRBV19 to TRBJ1-5; 8 bases map to TRBD1. CDR3 length: 15 residues. The V gene's germline CDR1 is LNHDA and CDR2 SQIVND (reference sequence). The J segment lost 1 base and the V segment lost 6 bases, leaving 5 bases of the junction unmatched. The CDR3 sequence: CASRTGQGSNQPQHF. The CDR3 DNA sequence: TGTGCCAGTAGGACAGGACAGGGCAGCAATCAGCCCCAGCATTTT.

The V call is TRBV5-6, the J call TRBJ1-6, with no clear D. Per the germline V gene, CDR1 is SGHDT and CDR2 is YYEEEE. The ends were cut back, 4 bases at V and 4 bases at J, with 12 bases in the middle. There are 15 residues in the CDR3. CDR3 loop: CASSAGERYNSPLHF. The CDR3 coding sequence is TGTGCCAGCAGCGCCGGTGAGCGTTATAATTCACCCCTCCACTTT.

This chain connects TRBV6-5 to TRBJ1-1; the D is unclear. Germline loops: CDR1 MNHEY, CDR2 SVGAGI. The CDR3 runs 13 residues. Trimming shortened V by 5 bases and J by 1 base, and 8 bases separated the two germline ends. The CDR3 here is CASSRARNTEAFF. The CDR3 DNA is TGTGCCAGCAGTCGGGCCCGGAACACTGAAGCTTTCTTT.

The genes are TRBV27 and TRBJ2-2, with 8 bases aligning to TRBD2. The CDR3 is 15 residues long. The V segment lost 3 bases and the J segment 4 bases; nucleotides outside the gene matches: 4. CDR1 is MNHEY, CDR2 SMNVEV, per germline (reference sequence). CDR3 protein: CASSFGGGPTGELFF. CDR3 DNA: TGTGCCAGCAGTTTCGGGGGGGGCCCCACCGGGGAGCTGTTTTTT.

V gene TRBV6-2 or TRBV6-3 combines with J gene TRBJ1-2; possible D gene TRBD1, 6 bases. There are 16 residues in the CDR3. Germline loops: CDR1 MNHEY, CDR2 SVGEGT. V lost 2 bases and J 6 bases, leaving 19 bases between the germline ends. DNA for the CDR3: TGTGCCAGCAGTTACGTCGGGGGCCCTCCTACGGATGGCTACACCTTC. Protein sequence: CASSYVGGPPTDGYTF.